This T cell receptor (beta chain) was retrieved from a study of blood T cell repertoires in COVID-19. In the study overall: The analysed material was cDNA or gDNA that came from T cells, B-cell-depleted T cells, or PBMCs.

In terms of age and location, participants ranged from about 18 to 95 years and lived in about two dozen US areas. Participant-given clinical history determined each cohort assignment. What the recovered Cohort 3 donors had was two negative PCRs, clearance, or symptom resolution. Sequencing used immunoSEQ multiplex PCR; TCRdb keeps in-frame clones, though not all of them. The sample has some 390,000 clones, 85% to 90% seen once. CDR1 MDHEN and CDR2 SYDVKM come from the germline V gene. V dropped 6 bases and J dropped 3; count of bases not matched to a gene: 5. The CDR3 loop spans 14 amino acids. Sequencing used PBMCs or T cells enriched from blood (not recorded which). The chain joins TRBV28 to TRBJ1-1; 9 positions match TRBD1. The receptor comes from a man aged 30 to 39 who had recovered from COVID-19. The CDR3 DNA sequence: TGTGCCAGCAGGAGGTGGGACAGGGACACTGAAGCTTTCTTT. It encodes CASRRWDRDTEAFF. Drawing the rest from reference TRBV28 and TRBJ1-1, the complete variable domain is DVKVTQSSRYLVKRTGEKVFLECVQDMDHENMFWYRQDPGLGLRLIYFSYDVKMKEKGDIPEGYSVSREKKERFSLILESASTNQTSMYLCASRRWDRDTEAFFGQGTRLTVV.